The entry that follows covers one T cell receptor (beta chain) sequence. Original handling: Amplification of reference gene primers was used by the study to estimate nucleated cell counts. The method was immunoSEQ multiplex PCR; TCRdb's version includes in-frame clones alone and lacks a portion of them. V and J calls and clone size are those listed in that table; D and trimming were worked out from the DNA. The sample shows over 200,000 clones, 88% of them seen only once. The data stem from a study of blood T cell repertoires in COVID-19. Sequencing used peripheral blood. This receptor was obtained from a man in his forties with acute or convalescent COVID-19.

The CDR3, as DNA: TGTGCCAGCAGCTTAGGGGGAGGGGAAAACATTCAGTACTTC. This codes for CASSLGGGENIQYF. The genes are TRBV7-2 and TRBJ2-4; 7 positions match TRBD2. Trimming removed 1 base from V and 5 bases from J; junction bases left unmatched: 2. This CDR3 is built from 14 residues. Germline V gene data show CDR1 as SGHTA and CDR2 as FQGNSA.